The rows below give T cell receptor beta chains drawn from one sample of a study of T cell changes during pregnancy in multiple sclerosis. The assay was immunoSEQ multiplex PCR, and TCRdb's table has in-frame clones only and misses some. The sample includes tens of thousands of clones, about 93% seen only once; the top ten take around 0.7%. Material: peripheral blood, obtained in the second trimester of pregnancy. The source is a female donor in good health, enrolled as a control in a pregnancy study. The CDR3 runs from the conserved cysteine through the conserved F or W. D genes are given only for firm matches. A row's size may be missing; if present it is once, few, many or a size class.

.	.	TRBJ1-1	TRBV5-1	TGCGCCAGCAGCTGGGAGAGCGCTGAAGCTTTCTTT	CASSWESAEAFF
.	TRBD1	TRBJ1-2	TRBV15	TGTGCCATCGAAGACAGGGTCTATGGCTACACCTTC	CAIEDRVYGYTF
.	TRBD2	TRBJ2-1	TRBV4-3	TGCGCCAGCAGCCAAGAAATAGCGGGGGGGCTTTACAATGAGCAGTTCTTC	CASSQEIAGGLYNEQFF
.	TRBD1	TRBJ2-7	TRBV6-1	TGTGCCAGCAGTCCGGGGACAGCATACGAGCAGTACTTC	CASSPGTAYEQYF
.	TRBD1	TRBJ1-1	TRBV9	TGTGCCAGCAGCGTTCGACAGGGTGGAACTGAAGCTTTCTTT	CASSVRQGGTEAFF
.	TRBD1	TRBJ1-5	TRBV6-5	TGTGCCAGCAGCCGACAGGGGGCGAGTGATCAGCCCCAGCATTTT	CASSRQGASDQPQHF
.	.	TRBJ1-1	TRBV15	TGTGCCACCAGCAGAGATTTGCTCGAGGATTCTTTCTTT	CATSRDLLEDSFF
.	.	TRBJ2-7	TRBV29-1	TGCAGCTCATCCCTACAGGGGGAGGGCGAGCAGTACTTC	CSSSLQGEGEQYF
.	.	TRBJ1-1	TRBV30	TGTGCCTGGACTGCCGGGGGGAGGACTGAAGCTTTCTTT	CAWTAGGRTEAFF
.	.	TRBJ1-3	TRBV30	TGTGCCTGGAGTGTAGGTTATGGAGGGATACTCTCTGGAAACACCATATATTTT	CAWSVGYGGILSGNTIYF
.	.	TRBJ2-7	TRBV2	TGTGCCAGCAGGGACAGCGGCTACGAGCAGTACTTC	CASRDSGYEQYF
.	.	TRBJ1-1	TRBV18	TGTGCCAGCTCCCCCATGAACACTGAAGCTTTCTTT	CASSPMNTEAFF
.	TRBD2	TRBJ2-7	TRBV19	TGTGCCAGTACCCCGGGACTAGGCTACGAGCAGTACTTC	CASTPGLGYEQYF
.	.	TRBJ1-1	TRBV9	TGTGCCAGCAGCTCGCGGGGTGACGGGACTGAAGCTTTCTTT	CASSSRGDGTEAFF
.	TRBD2	TRBJ2-1	TRBV19	TGTGCCAGTAGTTTCGGGACTAGCGGGTATGAGCAGTTCTTC	CASSFGTSGYEQFF
.	TRBD1	TRBJ1-4	TRBV7-2	TGTGCCAGCAGCCCAACCGGGACAGGGAATGAAAAACTGTTTTTT	CASSPTGTGNEKLFF
once	TRBD1	TRBJ2-7	TRBV18	TGTGCCAGCTCACCACCGAGGGACAGTCCCTACGAGCAGTACTTC	CASSPPRDSPYEQYF
.	TRBD1	TRBJ2-7	TRBV11-3	TGTGCCAGCAGCTCCGGGACAGGGAGGGGCGAGCAGTACTTC	CASSSGTGRGEQYF
.	.	TRBJ2-5	TRBV7-8	TGTGCCAGCAGCTTAGCGGGCAGAGAGACCCAGTACTTC	CASSLAGRETQYF
.	.	TRBJ1-3	TRBV30	TGTGCCTCCGGCGGGACCCGCGGAAACACCATATATTTT	CASGGTRGNTIYF
.	.	TRBJ2-3	TRBV29-1	TGCAGCTCAGACACAACTAGCACAGATACGCAGTATTTT	CSSDTTSTDTQYF
.	.	TRBJ2-1	TRBV14	TGTGCCAGCACCGAAAATGGGGGGATAAGTTACAATGAGCAGTTCTTC	CASTENGGISYNEQFF
.	.	TRBJ2-7	TRBV6-4	TGTGCCAGCAGGAGAACAGATTCAGAGGACAGCCAGGAGTACGAGCAGTACTTC	CASRRTDSEDSQEYEQYF
.	TRBD1	TRBJ2-2	TRBV9	TGTGCCAGCAGCGTAGACCAGGGGGCAGGCGGGGAGCTGTTTTTT	CASSVDQGAGGELFF
.	TRBD2	TRBJ2-3	TRBV30	TGTGCCTGGAGTGTTGGACTAGCGGGGTCCACAGATACGCAGTATTTT	CAWSVGLAGSTDTQYF
.	TRBD1	TRBJ1-2	TRBV6-6	TGTGCCAGCGCACGACAGGGTGCATTTCCCGGCTACACCTTC	CASARQGAFPGYTF